This TCR beta chain is drawn from a study of graft-versus-host responses after intestinal transplantation. Study at large: Recipients underwent multivisceral, liver-intestinal, or isolated intestinal transplants.

The table lists this clone with a count of one. Antigen unknown. V dropped 5 bases and J dropped 2 bases, with 8 bases sitting between them. This CDR3 comprises 14 residues. Germline V gene lookup returns CDR1 SGHTS and CDR2 YDEGEE. The data were produced by immunoSEQ multiplex PCR, yet TCRdb's version contains in-frame clones alone and is incomplete. The sample lists 130,000 to 150,000 clones; 85% to 95% were seen once. The clonotype originates from a human donor who received an intestinal transplant. The sample consisted of unstimulated CD4+ T cells sorted from spleen or lymph node cells, taken before intestinal transplant. The chain couples TRBV5-8 to TRBJ2-6; D unclear. As DNA, the CDR3 is TGTGCCAGCAGGTCTGTTACTGGGGCCAACGTCCTGACTTTC. Its protein product is CASRSVTGANVLTF.